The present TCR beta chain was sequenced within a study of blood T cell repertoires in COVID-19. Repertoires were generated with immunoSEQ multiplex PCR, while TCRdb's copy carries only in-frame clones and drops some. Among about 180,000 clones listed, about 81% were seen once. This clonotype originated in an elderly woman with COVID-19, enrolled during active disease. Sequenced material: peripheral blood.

Here the CDR3 DNA reads TGTGCCAGCAGCTTAGAGACTAGCGGCACAGATACGCAGTATTTT. This sequence encodes CASSLETSGTDTQYF. The chain carries TRBV7-2 and TRBJ2-3; 8 nucleotides align to TRBD2. CDR3 length: 15 amino acids. Germline CDR1 reads SGHTA; CDR2 reads FQGNSA. With 1 base clipped from V and 1 base from J, the junction kept 1 base outside the gene matches.